This T cell receptor (beta chain) was observed in a study of blood T cell repertoires in COVID-19 (dated by TCRdb to the early 2020s). With respect to the entire study: Samples covering the acute and convalescent phases of COVID-19 were provided by collaborators in the United States, Italy and Spain. The material from the prospective study consisted of cDNA or gDNA derived from T cells, B-cell-depleted T cells, or PBMCs. Deeply sampled blood TCRbeta repertoires from subjects exposed to, actively infected with, or recovered from COVID-19 were included in the dataset. A freely available public database, intended as a resource for researchers studying the immune response to SARS-CoV-2, is where the repertoires were released. Samples came from the ongoing ImmuneRACE study (first 160 participants) plus 1,254 subjects from 6 global collaborators. Nearly every sample came with metadata listing a de-identified subject ID, COVID-19 status, age in years and sex. Where available, HLA class I and class II types were obtained from metadata supplied by the sample provider rather than from assay-based typing. Broader findings and caveats from the paper: How much clinical and demographic metadata was included differed by source and by participant, and the metadata was provided uncurated.

CDR1 and CDR2 are read off the germline V gene as SGDLS and YYNGEE. A distance of 10 bases separates the germline ends of V and J, which lose 3 bases and 9 bases respectively. The CDR3 runs 12 amino acids, cysteine and phenylalanine included. Only the CDR3 portion is preserved as DNA: 36 bases, with reading frame beginning at the first base. TCRbeta CDR3 regions were amplified from genomic DNA using the immunoSEQ Assay, a bias-controlled multiplex PCR. As for how the authors treated the data: Within the assay, amplification of reference gene primers was used to estimate how many nucleated cells each sample contained. Sequence reads were collapsed and filtered to measure the absolute abundance of every unique TCRbeta CDR3 rearrangement. For each sample, productive Simpson clonality was calculated by taking the square root of Simpson's diversity index across productive rearrangements. The clones in this table, taken by TCRdb from immuneACCESS, are in-frame only. Not every clone is retained; where verified, under half of the shortfall comes from an unresolved V gene, and the cause of the rest is unknown. Clone size and the V and J calls come from that table; the DNA yielded D and trimming. Recorded for this sample are around 60,000 clones; 85% to 90% of them occurred a single time. Of the sample, 18% is held by the ten largest clones.

At one collaborating source in Seattle, patients were enrolled during active infection and were followed longitudinally through the course of disease. Collaborating institutions collected whole blood in K2EDTA tubes following their own protocols. For TCRbeta analysis, collaborators shipped samples as frozen whole blood, isolated PBMCs, or DNA extracted from either of those sample types. To note about this clone: Its specific antigen is unknown. It has no much larger one-base neighbor in the sample; base qualities were not kept.

Specimen: peripheral blood. The rearrangement joined TRBV9 to TRBJ2-4; no D gene can be assigned with confidence. This TCR derives from an older woman with COVID-19, enrolled during active disease. The CDR3 has the sequence CASSANRGIQYF. The nucleotide sequence reads TGTGCCAGCAGCGCCAACCGAGGCATTCAGTACTTC.